One sample yielded the 15 T cell receptor beta chains listed below, sequenced in a study of blood T cell repertoires in COVID-19. TCRdb keeps only in-frame clones here, not all; method: immunoSEQ multiplex PCR. The sample contains 40,000 to 50,000 clones, around 80% of which appear only once. Sequencing was performed on peripheral blood. These receptors were taken from a man in his 70s with acute or convalescent COVID-19.

This chain uses TRBV27 with TRBJ2-1; TRBD2 matches at 11 bases. Germline assignment: CDR1 MNHEY and CDR2 SMNVEV (reference sequence). With V trimmed by 7 bases and J by 4 bases, 6 bases remained unmatched. CDR3 size: 15 residues. The CDR3 loop reads CASNSGTSGYNEQFF. CDR3 nucleotides: TGTGCCAGCAACTCCGGGACTAGCGGATACAATGAGCAGTTCTTC.

This chain uses TRBV6-5 with TRBJ1-1; no reliable D call. Per the germline V gene, CDR1 is MNHEY and CDR2 is SVGAGI. This CDR3 contains 10 residues. V lost 2 bases, J lost 7 bases, and 2 bases lay in between. CDR3 in amino acids: CASSYLEAFF. The CDR3 bases are TGTGCCAGCAGTTACCTTGAAGCTTTCTTT.

The chain combines TRBV9 with TRBJ2-5; TRBD2 might be the D (6 bases). The CDR3 runs 15 residues. CDR1 and CDR2 (germline): SGDLS, YYNGEE. The V and J ends lost 0 bases and 1 base respectively, with 10 bases between them. The CDR3 coding sequence is TGTGCCAGCAGCGTAGGAGGAGCGGGCCAAGAGACCCAGTACTTC. Protein product: CASSVGGAGQETQYF.

In this sample, this clone turned up once. This chain joins TRBV7-2 and TRBJ1-5, with a weak D call TRBD1 (5 bases). CDR3 length: 15 residues. CDR1 SGHTA and CDR2 FQGNSA come from the germline V gene. Trimming shortened V by 1 base and J by 6 bases, and 13 bases separated the two germline ends. CDR3 coding DNA: TGTGCCAGCAGCTTAGGTAGGGGAAGAGGTCAGCCCCAGCATTTT. Translation: CASSLGRGRGQPQHF.

The chain carries TRBV6-5 and TRBJ1-4, with 7 bases lining up with TRBD1. V was pared by 5 bases and J by 3 bases, with 6 bases of the junction left unmatched. Germline lookup yields CDR1 MNHEY and CDR2 SVGAGI. This CDR3 has 15 residues. The CDR3 sequence is CASSLQTGSNEKLFF. CDR3 nucleotide sequence: TGTGCCAGCAGTCTACAGACAGGGTCTAATGAAAAACTGTTTTTT.

This chain connects TRBV6-2 or TRBV6-3 to TRBJ2-5, with 13 nucleotides matching TRBD2. The CDR3 is 16 residues long. The V segment lost 2 bases and the J segment 4 bases; nucleotides outside the gene matches: 4. Germline CDR1 reads MNHEY; CDR2 reads SVGEGT. This chain's CDR3 is CASSYPTSGRRETQYF. The CDR3 nucleotides are TGTGCCAGCAGTTACCCGACTAGCGGGAGGAGAGAGACCCAGTACTTC.

This clone has a single count. V is TRBV7-8 and J is TRBJ1-5, with TRBD1 identical over 9 bases. The V gene end was trimmed by 4 bases and the J gene end by 4 bases; junction bases not matched to a gene: 5. Germline CDR1 and CDR2: SGHVS and FQNEAQ. The CDR3 has 15 residues. CDR3 nucleotides: TGTGCCAGCAGCTGGACAGGGGAGTTGAATCAGCCCCAGCATTTT. Its translation: CASSWTGELNQPQHF.

The chain uses TRBV2 and TRBJ1-4; no definite D call. Trimming left V 7 bases short and J 0 bases short, with 12 bases between. CDR3 length: 15 amino acids. Germline CDR1 SNHLY, CDR2 FYNNEI. The CDR3 DNA follows: TGTGCCAGCAATTGGGCAGGCCCAACTAATGAAAAACTGTTTTTT. Amino acid sequence: CASNWAGPTNEKLFF.

The chain couples TRBV5-1 to TRBJ2-1, with 8 bases matching TRBD2. V dropped 0 bases and J dropped 9; count of bases not matched to a gene: 5. The CDR3 is 14 residues long. Germline V gene lookup returns CDR1 SGHRS and CDR2 YFSETQ. The CDR3 sequence: CASSLAGGSLEQFF. In nucleotides, the CDR3 is TGCGCCAGCAGCTTGGCGGGGGGGTCGCTTGAGCAGTTCTTC.

About this clone: The sample contains more than one DNA sequence encoding this CDR3. This chain joins TRBV19 and TRBJ2-1; 7 nucleotides align to TRBD2. J lost 10 bases, V lost 3 bases, and 0 bases had no gene match. Germline V gene data show CDR1 as LNHDA and CDR2 as SQIVND (reference sequence). CDR3 length equals 11 residues. Written as DNA, the CDR3 is TGTGCCAGTAGTATGGGACTAGAGCAGTTCTTC. Encoded protein: CASSMGLEQFF. The full variable domain, rest sourced from reference TRBV19 and TRBJ2-1, is DGGITQSPKYLFRKEGQNVTLSCEQNLNHDAMYWYRQDPGQGLRLIYYSQIVNDFQKGDIAEGYSVSREKKESFPLTVTSAQKNPTAFYLCASSMGLEQFFGPGTRLTVL.

The gene calls are TRBV3-1 (or the pseudogene TRBV3-2) and TRBJ2-3; 7 bases line up with TRBD2. The J segment lost 2 bases and the V segment lost 1 base, leaving 6 bases of the junction unmatched. Germline CDR1 LGHDT, CDR2 YNNKEL (reference sequence). This CDR3 has 16 residues. In nucleotides, the CDR3 is TGTGCCAGCAGCCAAGTTATAAGCGGGGTCACAGATACGCAGTATTTT. Translated: CASSQVISGVTDTQYF.

The gene calls are TRBV20-1 and TRBJ2-3, with 11 bases matching TRBD2. The germline CDR1 and CDR2 sequences are DFQATT and SNEGSKA (reference sequence). This CDR3 spans 15 amino acids. The junction had 4 bases not matched to a gene; V was cut back by 3 bases and J by 2 bases. Here the CDR3 DNA reads TGCAGTGCTAGTAGTAGCGGGAGGGCCACAGATACGCAGTATTTT. Translation gives CSASSSGRATDTQYF.

This rearrangement joins TRBV28 to TRBJ1-4; D gene ambiguous. The germline V gene has CDR1 MDHEN and CDR2 SYDVKM. Trimming stripped 8 bases from V and 5 bases from J, with 12 bases between. This CDR3 is built from 13 residues. CDR3 sequence (DNA): TGTGCCAGCTCTATTGTTATCAATGAAAAACTGTTTTTT. Residues: CASSIVINEKLFF.

The J gene is TRBJ2-7, the V gene TRBV27; D perhaps matches TRBD1 (6 bases). This CDR3 spans 15 amino acids. V was clipped by 0 bases and J by 2 bases, with 11 bases between them. CDR1 and CDR2 (germline): MNHEY, SMNVEV (reference sequence). CDR3 bases: TGTGCCAGCAGTTTATCCCAGGGACACCCCTACGAGCAGTACTTC. Translated, it gives CASSLSQGHPYEQYF.

V is TRBV16 and J is TRBJ2-1; 11 nucleotides match TRBD1. This CDR3 region has 13 residues. V lost 3 bases to trimming and J lost 9 bases; unmatched junction nucleotides: 1. The germline CDR1 and CDR2 sequences are KGHSY and FQNENV. CDR3 nucleotides: TGTGCCAGCAGCCAGGGGACAGGGGGTGAGCAGTTCTTC. It is translated as CASSQGTGGEQFF.